Given below is one T cell receptor (beta chain) in context. The antigen is unknown. The data stem from a study of STAT5B mutations in CD4+ large granular lymphocyte leukemia. Study-wide context: Among healthy controls, a particular HLA allele went with more CDR3 'QG' motifs.

Using immunoSEQ multiplex PCR, the repertoire was profiled, and TCRdb retains in-frame clones only, with some absent. The repertoire holds roughly 34,000 clones, with about 80% as singletons. Looked up from germline, CDR1 is LNHDA and CDR2 is SQIVND (reference sequence). This CDR3 region has 16 residues. V lost 3 bases and J 3 bases, leaving 17 bases between the germline ends. Whole-study results and caveats: Data were not HLA-matched across samples. 8/27 top patient clones versus 2/35 control clones were TRBV06-family.

What was sequenced was CD4+ T cells from blood buffy coats. V usage is TRBV19 and J usage is TRBJ1-2; D is undetermined. The TCR comes from a human donor in good health. CDR3 DNA sequence: TGTGCCAGTAGTATTGCGCAGTCTCAATACCACTATGGCTACACCTTC. Translation: CASSIAQSQYHYGYTF.